This passage covers 6 T cell receptor beta chains from one sample sequenced in a study of shared clonotypes between healthy human individuals. TCRdb's copy holds only in-frame clones and misses some; the assay was immunoSEQ multiplex PCR. The sample lists millions of clones; about 92% were seen once. Material for sequencing was naive CD4+ T cells sorted from blood. Noted subset: CD45RA+ positively selected. These receptors all stem from a man younger than 30 in good health.

In regard to this clone: This CDR3 is also generated by other DNA sequences in the sample. The rearrangement links TRBV5-1 to TRBJ2-5; 8 bases are shared with TRBD1. CDR3 length equals 14 residues. Germline V gives CDR1 SGHRS, CDR2 YFSETQ. The ends lost 3 bases at V and 5 bases at J; junction bases unmatched: 6. The CDR3 spells CASSSGQGGETQYF. CDR3 nucleotide sequence: TGCGCCAGCAGCTCTGGACAGGGTGGCGAGACCCAGTACTTC.

The rearrangement joins TRBV19 to TRBJ1-5, with TRBD1 as a possible D gene (5 bases). This CDR3 comprises 16 residues. Trimming removed 4 bases at V and 4 bases at J, with 17 bases between. CDR1 and CDR2 (germline): LNHDA, SQIVND (reference sequence). CDR3 coding DNA: TGTGCCAGTAGTACCCTCGGGACTCTTTCGAATCAGCCCCAGCATTTT. Its protein product is CASSTLGTLSNQPQHF.

The chain recombines TRBV7-2 with TRBJ2-5, with 10 positions matching TRBD2. Trimming removed 1 base from V and 11 bases from J; junction bases left unmatched: 4. Germline CDR1 is SGHTA and CDR2 is FQGNSA. The CDR3 contains 13 residues. CDR3 in amino acids: CASSLEGLARQYF. The CDR3 DNA reads TGTGCCAGCAGCTTAGAGGGACTAGCGCGGCAGTACTTC.

The rearrangement joins TRBV10-2 to TRBJ2-5, with 8 bases fitting TRBD2. The DNA end is more similar to TRBJ2-7, so the J call may be wrong. Germline CDR1 WSHSY, CDR2 SAAADI. The CDR3 loop spans 15 amino acids. CDR3 nucleotides: TGCGCCAGCAGTGACAGGGGCGGACTAGCTTACGAGCAGTACTTC. It encodes CASSDRGGLAYEQYF.

The V and J genes are TRBV14 and TRBJ1-6, with TRBD1 matching 10 bases. This CDR3 has 15 residues. The V and J ends lost 2 bases and 7 bases, in that order; junction bases with no gene match: 2. Germline CDR1 is SGHDN and CDR2 is FVKESK. The CDR3 DNA reads TGTGCCAGCAGCCAAAGGACAGGGGGGAATTCACCCCTCCACTTT. Residues: CASSQRTGGNSPLHF.

Written as DNA, the CDR3 is TGTGCCAGCAGCCCCGAACCGAGACAGGGAGGTCAGCCCCAGCATTTT. Its translation is CASSPEPRQGGQPQHF. V usage is TRBV11-3 and J usage is TRBJ1-5; TRBD1 aligns across 7 bases. Germline-derived CDR1 and CDR2 are SGHNT and YENEEA. V gave up 5 bases and J gave up 6 bases; unmatched junction bases: 13. The CDR3 length is 16 residues.